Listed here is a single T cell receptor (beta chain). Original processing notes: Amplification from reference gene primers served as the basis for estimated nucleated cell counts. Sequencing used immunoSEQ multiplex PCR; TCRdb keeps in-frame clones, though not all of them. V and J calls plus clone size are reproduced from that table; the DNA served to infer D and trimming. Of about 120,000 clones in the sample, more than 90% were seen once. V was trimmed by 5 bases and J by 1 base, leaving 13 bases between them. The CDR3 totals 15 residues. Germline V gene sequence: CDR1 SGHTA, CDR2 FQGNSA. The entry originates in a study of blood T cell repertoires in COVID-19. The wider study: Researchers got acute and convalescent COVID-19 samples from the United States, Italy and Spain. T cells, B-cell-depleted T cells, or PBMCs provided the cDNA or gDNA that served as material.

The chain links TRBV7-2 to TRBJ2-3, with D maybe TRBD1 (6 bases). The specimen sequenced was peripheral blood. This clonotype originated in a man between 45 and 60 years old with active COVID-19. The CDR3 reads CASSLDRQGTDTQYF. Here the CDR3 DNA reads TGTGCCAGCAGCCTGGACAGACAAGGCACAGATACGCAGTATTTT.